The 13 T cell receptor beta chains below all came from one sample that was sequenced in a study of T-cell reconstitution after alpha-beta-depleted transplantation in children. Using unique molecular identifiers, the investigators prepared the TCRbeta library. From the PCR reads, TCRdb called clonotypes with MiXCR, one entry per CDR3 protein. The sample has about 340,000 distinct CDR3 sequences; 15% to 20% are singletons. The source material was PBMCs, mostly from graft donor cells, sampled 360 days after TCRalphabeta/CD19-depleted stem cell transplant. These receptors were collected from a male patient aged 2 to 10 who had a stem cell transplant for acute lymphoblastic leukemia, so the T cells may come from the graft donor.

The chain employs TRBV20-1 and TRBJ2-1; TRBD2 aligns across 11 bases. Germline V lookup: CDR1 DFQATT, CDR2 SNEGSKA (reference sequence). The ends lost 6 bases at V and 8 bases at J; junction bases unmatched: 12. The CDR3 has 15 amino acids. The CDR3 region is CSARPRLAGFDEQFF. In DNA form, the CDR3 reads TGCAGTGCACGGCCCCGACTAGCGGGATTCGATGAGCAGTTCTTC.

The sample holds a few counts of this clonotype. The chain uses TRBV7-2 and TRBJ2-5; no clear D. CDR1 is SGHTA and CDR2 is FQGNSA in the germline V gene. The CDR3 runs 14 residues. The V and J ends lost 2 bases and 3 bases respectively, with 10 bases between them. The CDR3 DNA reads as TGTGCCAGCAGCTTATACGGTGGGGAAGAGACCCAGTACTTC. Its translation is CASSLYGGEETQYF.

The table lists this clonotype with a few counts. The genes are TRBV18 and TRBJ2-7; no clear D. Germline V gives CDR1 KGHSH, CDR2 LQKENI. Trimming removed 1 base at V and 3 bases at J, with 7 bases between. The CDR3 totals 13 residues. The CDR3 region has the DNA TGTGCCAGCTCACCACAGGAATTCTACGAGCAGTACTTC. This gives the protein CASSPQEFYEQYF. The whole variable domain, remainder taken from reference TRBV18 and TRBJ2-7, is NAGVMQNPRHLVRRRGQEARLRCSPMKGHSHVYWYRQLPEEGLKFMVYLQKENIIDESGMPKERFSAEFPKEGPSILRIQQVVRGDSAAYFCASSPQEFYEQYFGPGTRLTVT.

Regarding this clonotype: It may be a read error: a sequence one base away is much more abundant. V gene TRBV6-5 combines with J gene TRBJ2-1, with no clear D. Trimming shortened V by 2 bases and J by 7 bases, and 6 bases separated the two germline ends. Germline values: CDR1 MNHEY, CDR2 SVGAGI. This CDR3 is 12 amino acids long. CDR3 sequence: CASSYGKNEQFF. The CDR3 nucleotides are TGTGCCAGCAGTTACGGGAAAAATGAGCAGTTCTTC.

The table lists this clonotype with a few counts. The chain is built from TRBV5-6 and TRBJ2-5; 11 positions agree with TRBD2. Looked up from germline, CDR1 is SGHDT and CDR2 is YYEEEE. The length of the CDR3 is 13 residues. V was clipped by 4 bases and J by 5 bases; unmatched bases: 1. CDR3 in amino acids: CASSRTSGETQYF. The CDR3 bases are TGTGCCAGCAGCCGGACTAGCGGGGAGACCCAGTACTTC.

The chain links TRBV6-5 to TRBJ2-1, with TRBD2 as a possible D gene (6 bases). The CDR3 consists of 16 residues. V dropped 7 bases and J dropped 0 bases, with 16 bases sitting between them. Germline lookup yields CDR1 MNHEY and CDR2 SVGAGI. CDR3 amino acids: CASTFSGSSSYNEQFF. The CDR3 DNA is TGTGCCAGCACCTTTTCCGGGAGTAGCTCCTACAATGAGCAGTTCTTC.

The chain combines TRBV30 with TRBJ2-5; maybe TRBD2 (6 bases). The CDR3 runs to 14 residues. V shed 8 bases and J shed 2 bases, with 18 bases lying between them. Germline V CDR1 and CDR2: GTSNPN, SVGIG (reference sequence). CDR3 region: CAVGNNRGQETQYF. As DNA, the CDR3 is TGTGCCGTGGGCAATAACCGGGGGCAAGAGACCCAGTACTTC.

Only a few counts were recorded for this clonotype. The chain links TRBV4-1 to TRBJ2-5; maybe TRBD2 (6 bases). Trimming took off 4 bases at V and 5 bases at J, with 17 bases between the two ends. CDR1 MGHRA and CDR2 YSYEKL come from the germline V gene. There are 15 residues in the CDR3. CDR3 loop: CASSRQMGGGETQYF. CDR3 coding DNA: TGCGCCAGCAGCCGACAAATGGGGGGTGGGGAGACCCAGTACTTC.

This clonotype was seen more than once but under ten times. The chain couples TRBV28 to TRBJ2-5; TRBD1 or TRBD2 may be the D gene (6 bases each). Germline values: CDR1 MDHEN, CDR2 SYDVKM. V lost 7 bases and J lost 4, with 13 bases in between. This CDR3 is built from 13 residues. The CDR3 DNA sequence: TGTGCCAGCATGGTACCGGGGGCAGAGACCCAGTACTTC. Translating it yields CASMVPGAETQYF. The full variable domain, completed using reference TRBV28 and TRBJ2-5, is DVKVTQSSRYLVKRTGEKVFLECVQDMDHENMFWYRQDPGLGLRLIYFSYDVKMKEKGDIPEGYSVSREKKERFSLILESASTNQTSMYLCASMVPGAETQYFGPGTRLLVL.

This clonotype was detected ten times or more. The V gene is TRBV4-3, the J gene TRBJ2-3; D remains unclear. Germline-derived CDR1 and CDR2 are LGHNA and YSLEER. The germline V and J ends were trimmed by 4 bases and 4 bases, with 12 bases remaining between them. The CDR3 consists of 14 residues. CDR3 sequence (DNA): TGCGCCAGCAGCCTCGACGGTAGAGCAGATACGCAGTATTTT. Translating it yields CASSLDGRADTQYF.

The gene calls are TRBV4-2 and TRBJ2-2, with 11 bases identical to TRBD2. The CDR3 covers 17 residues. CDR1 is LGHNA and CDR2 is YNFKEQ in the germline V gene. The trim removed 3 bases at V and 5 bases at J, leaving 8 bases unmatched. CDR3 in DNA: TGTGCCAGCAGCCAGGCCGTAGCGGGAGGGTCGACCGGGGAGCTGTTTTTT. Protein: CASSQAVAGGSTGELFF.

This clonotype appeared many times. The chain recombines TRBV12-3 or TRBV12-4 with TRBJ2-2; tentative D call: TRBD2 (5 bases). The CDR3 length is 17 residues. V was trimmed by 5 bases and J by 0 bases, leaving 16 bases between them. The CDR3 region is CASSPDQTRTNTGELFF. The CDR3, as DNA: TGTGCCAGCAGTCCCGATCAAACTAGGACGAACACCGGGGAGCTGTTTTTT.

This clonotype has only a few counts. This chain uses TRBV7-2 with TRBJ2-7, with 8 nucleotides matching TRBD1. Per the germline V gene, CDR1 is SGHTA and CDR2 is FQGNSA. Trimming at V came to 5 bases and at J to 1 base, leaving 7 bases not matched to a gene. The CDR3 has 15 amino acids. Here the CDR3 DNA reads TGTGCCAGCAGCCGGACAGGGCGATTATCCTACGAGCAGTACTTC. It codes for CASSRTGRLSYEQYF.